This T cell receptor (beta chain) was captured in a study of response to subunit inactivated influenza vaccine (dated by TCRdb to the late 2010s). Regarding the complete study: To follow how T cells responded to a trivalent subunit inactivated influenza vaccine, the researchers relied on deep quantitative profiling of the T cell receptor repertoire. The paper as a whole reports these results and caveats: According to the authors, only a limited number of new T cells may be recruited by each seasonal influenza vaccination.

The library was made by RT-PCR. Sequencer: Illumina HiSeq 2500. The public reads were reprocessed in TCRdb via fastp at Q25 and MiXCR, keeping in-frame beta chains. Rows are combined by CDR3 protein, so each entry shows the most common genes and DNA. The sample records around 500,000 distinct CDR3 sequences, approximately 11% of which are singletons. 12% of the sample lies in the top ten. In its sample, this clonotype was seen a few times. The antigen it recognizes is unknown. Nothing much larger sits one base from this clone, and base qualities are not available. The meaning of the sample's time point label: 45 to 55 days after influenza vaccine administration. In the germline V gene (reference sequence), CDR1 corresponds to SGHKS and CDR2 to YYEKEE. The germline V and J ends show losses of 4 bases and 11 bases respectively, and no gene match explains 13 bases of the junction. The CDR3 spans 15 residues, from the cysteine through the phenylalanine. Left in the record is the CDR3 DNA by itself, 45 bases read in frame from the first base.

Material: PBMCs from blood, obtained roughly 47 days after vaccination. The sequence was obtained from a man in his fifties or sixties who received an inactivated influenza vaccine. Donor details come from another sample of the same person, matched by shared clones. This sequence uses TRBV5-5 and TRBJ1-5; 9 bases in between match TRBD1. The base sequence is TGTGCCAGCAGCCGGGACAGGGAGGGATTTAGGTCCCAGCATTTT. This yields the protein CASSRDREGFRSQHF.